This T cell receptor beta chain derives from a study of blood T cell repertoires in COVID-19. This clone occurred a few times. Looked up from germline, CDR1 is LNHDA and CDR2 is SQIVND (reference sequence). The CDR3 extends over 15 amino acids. V dropped 10 bases and J dropped 3; count of bases not matched to a gene: 12. In the original processing: Reference gene primer amplification gave nucleated cell count estimates. Profiling relied on immunoSEQ multiplex PCR, and the TCRdb table lists in-frame clones only, not all of them. The V and J calls and clone size are taken from that table; D and trimming were inferred from the DNA. This table holds 75,000 to 100,000 clones, over 80% found once.

This receptor was obtained from a human donor in a cohort sampled during active COVID-19. The gene calls are TRBV19 and TRBJ2-7; 10 bases match TRBD1. The sequencing input was peripheral blood. The CDR3 coding sequence is TGTGCCAACTGCCGGGACAGGGGAGAGAACTACGAGCAGTACTTC. The encoded protein is CANCRDRGENYEQYF.